A single sample is the source of the 10 T cell receptor beta chains below, sequenced in a study of T cells in Graves' hyperthyroidism and ophthalmopathy. The investigators amplified TCR beta CDR3 regions from RNA transcripts. The primer set for the first-round RT-PCR of the TCR CDR3 was HTBI. A single record per CDR3 protein comes from TCRdb applying MiXCR to the multiplex PCR reads. The sample consists of 300,000 to 350,000 distinct CDR3 sequences, roughly 18% of them appearing once. Material: blood. These receptors all come from a woman aged 45 to 65 with Graves' hyperthyroidism.

In its sample, this clonotype was seen a few times. This may be a read error, as it is one base from a much larger clone. The CDR3 region has the DNA TGTGCCAGCGGGTACGGGACGCGCAAGCAGTACTTC. Amino acid sequence: CASGYGTRKQYF. The chain uses TRBV12-3 or TRBV12-4 and TRBJ2-7; D possibly matches TRBD1 or TRBD2 (5 bases each). Trimming stripped 8 bases from V and 8 bases from J, with 16 bases between. The CDR3 covers 12 residues.

This clonotype has a count of ten or more. V is TRBV30 and J is TRBJ2-5, with 8 bases lining up with TRBD2. The CDR3 contains 14 residues. In germline, CDR1 is GTSNPN, CDR2 SVGIG (reference sequence). J lost 3 bases, V lost 0 bases, and 3 bases had no gene match. CDR3 region: CAWSVLAEEETQYF. The CDR3 bases are TGTGCCTGGAGTGTACTAGCGGAAGAAGAGACCCAGTACTTC. Based on the CDR3 plus reference TRBV30 and TRBJ2-5, the full variable domain is SQTIHQWPATLVQPVGSPLSLECTVEGTSNPNLYWYRQAAGRGLQLLFYSVGIGQISSEVPQNLSASRPQDRQFILSSKKLLLSDSGFYLCAWSVLAEEETQYFGPGTRLLVL.

The chain carries TRBV10-3 and TRBJ1-6; weak D call: TRBD1 (5 bases). Trimming took off 3 bases at V and 7 bases at J, with 22 bases between the two ends. This CDR3 spans 18 amino acids. CDR1 is ENHRY, CDR2 SYGVKD, per germline. The CDR3 region is CAISDPQRGGVFNSPLHF. The CDR3 region has the DNA TGTGCCATCAGTGACCCCCAACGGGGGGGTGTCTTCAATTCACCCCTCCACTTT.

On this clonotype itself: A clone one base away is much larger, so this may be a read error. J is TRBJ1-1 and V is TRBV27; a possible D gene is TRBD1 (6 bases). This CDR3 region has 14 residues. The V gene's germline CDR1 is MNHEY and CDR2 SMNVEV (reference sequence). The CDR3 reads CASSAGQTNTEALF. As DNA, the CDR3 is TGTGCCAGCAGCGCCGGACAGACGAACACTGAAGCTCTCTTT.

This clonotype was seen many times. The chain combines TRBV10-3 with TRBJ2-7, with 7 nucleotides matching TRBD1. V dropped 6 bases and J dropped 5; count of bases not matched to a gene: 4. The CDR3 runs 12 residues. CDR1 is ENHRY and CDR2 is SYGVKD in the germline V gene. In DNA, the CDR3 is TGTGCCATCAGCCGGGACAGCCACGAGCAGTACTTC. Its protein product is CAISRDSHEQYF.

This clonotype has just a few counts. This chain connects TRBV20-1 to TRBJ1-1; D is ambiguous. Germline CDR1 reads DFQATT; CDR2 reads SNEGSKA (reference sequence). The V end lost 0 bases, the J end lost 1 base, and 9 bases lay between the germline ends. The CDR3 sequence is 14 residues long. The CDR3 nucleotides read TGCAGTGCTAGAGATCGAGGGAAGAACACTGAAGCTTTCTTT. It yields the protein CSARDRGKNTEAFF.

This chain uses TRBV6-1 with TRBJ1-5; 10 positions match TRBD1. Germline CDR1 MNHNS, CDR2 SASEGT. CDR3 size: 16 residues. The ends lost 6 bases at V and 6 bases at J; junction bases unmatched: 11. DNA for the CDR3: TGTGCCAGCAGACGGTCCGGGACAGGGGCCGGTCAGCCCCAGCATTTT. Translating it yields CASRRSGTGAGQPQHF.

This clonotype was recorded once. The chain links TRBV27 to TRBJ2-7; either TRBD1 or TRBD2 may supply D (5 bases each). The CDR3 runs to 14 residues. The ends were cut back, 2 bases at V and 6 bases at J, with 14 bases in the middle. Germline loops: CDR1 MNHEY, CDR2 SMNVEV (reference sequence). The CDR3 nucleotides read TGTGCCAGCAGTTTAGGTGGAAGGGGACCCGAGCAGTACTTC. The encoded protein is CASSLGGRGPEQYF.

This chain joins TRBV20-1 and TRBJ2-7, with 9 bases fitting TRBD2. The germline V gene encodes CDR1 DFQATT and CDR2 SNEGSKA (reference sequence). The CDR3 runs 16 residues. V lost 3 bases, J lost 2 bases, and 11 bases stayed unmatched. CDR3 residues: CSARAGLAGVTYEQYF. The CDR3 bases are TGCAGTGCTAGGGCAGGGTTAGCGGGAGTCACCTACGAGCAGTACTTC.

The chain combines TRBV14 with TRBJ1-1; 7 bases map to TRBD1. Germline-derived CDR1 and CDR2 are SGHDN and FVKESK. The CDR3 is made up of 12 amino acids. V gave up 5 bases and J gave up 8 bases; unmatched junction bases: 5. The CDR3 reads CASSVTGREAFF. The CDR3 DNA follows: TGTGCCAGCAGCGTGACAGGGCGCGAAGCTTTCTTT.